The present entry profiles one T cell receptor (beta chain) with its context. This sample is part of a study of blood T cell repertoires in COVID-19. Sequencing used immunoSEQ multiplex PCR; TCRdb keeps in-frame clones, though not all of them. The table lists approximately 210,000 clones, roughly 86% of them singletons. Germline V gene data show CDR1 as LNHDA and CDR2 as SQIVND (reference sequence). The CDR3 length is 17 residues. The germline V and J ends were trimmed by 4 bases and 1 base, with 19 bases remaining between them. The sequence derives from a woman between 50 and 59 years old with active or convalescent COVID-19. The sequencing input was peripheral blood. The chain has TRBV19 and TRBJ1-1, with D possibly matching TRBD1 (6 bases). For the CDR3, the DNA is TGTGCCAGTAGTAGAAACAGGGTCCGGGGTAGGAACACTGAAGCTTTCTTT. Translation gives CASSRNRVRGRNTEAFF.